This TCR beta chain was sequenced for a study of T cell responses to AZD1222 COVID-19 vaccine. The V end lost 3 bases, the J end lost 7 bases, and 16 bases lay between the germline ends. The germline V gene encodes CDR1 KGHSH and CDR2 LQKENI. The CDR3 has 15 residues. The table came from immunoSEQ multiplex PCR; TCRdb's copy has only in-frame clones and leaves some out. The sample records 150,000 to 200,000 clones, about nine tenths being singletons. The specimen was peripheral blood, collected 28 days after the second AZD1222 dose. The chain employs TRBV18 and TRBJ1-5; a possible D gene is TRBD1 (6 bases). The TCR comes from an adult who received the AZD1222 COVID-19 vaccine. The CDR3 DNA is TGTGCCAGCTCACCGAGACACAGGGCACAGCAGCCCCAGCATTTT. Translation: CASSPRHRAQQPQHF. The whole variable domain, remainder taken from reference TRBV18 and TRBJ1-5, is NAGVMQNPRHLVRRRGQEARLRCSPMKGHSHVYWYRQLPEEGLKFMVYLQKENIIDESGMPKERFSAEFPKEGPSILRIQQVVRGDSAAYFCASSPRHRAQQPQHFGDGTRLSIL.